The 28 T cell receptor beta chains presented below share a single source sample, sequenced in a study of T cells expressing NK-cell markers. Each CDR3 protein gets one entry in TCRdb, which reprocessed the 5' RACE reads and gives no DNA. The sample shows 90,000 to 130,000 distinct CDR3 sequences, and around a sixth sits with its ten largest clones. Sequenced input: blood T cells: a sorted CD56 or NKG2C T cell subset, CD4+ or CD8+ T cells, or bulk PBMC T cells (not recorded which). These receptors came from a woman aged 18-70 years in good health.

The chain employs TRBV25-1 and TRBJ2-3; TCRdb indicates TRBD2, and absent DNA this call remains unverified. There are 14 residues in the CDR3. Looked up from germline, CDR1 is MGHDK and CDR2 is SYGVNS. The CDR3 here is CASSDWGLTDTQYF.

The chain employs TRBV6-2 or TRBV6-3 and TRBJ2-3. CDR3 length: 11 amino acids. Germline V lookup: CDR1 MNHEY, CDR2 SVGEGT. This CDR3 is CASSYWDTQYF.

This chain joins TRBV4-2 and TRBJ2-5; the D call from TCRdb, TRBD1, cannot be confirmed without DNA. Germline lookup yields CDR1 LGHNA and CDR2 YNFKEQ. This CDR3 is 15 amino acids long. CDR3 region: CASSQEAGHQETQYF.

The chain recombines TRBV5-1 with TRBJ2-3; with no DNA, the TCRdb D assignment of TRBD2 cannot be verified. There are 18 residues in the CDR3. Germline CDR1 SGHRS, CDR2 YFSETQ. Here the CDR3 reads CASSFPPGASGSTDTQYF.

The chain uses TRBV12-3 or TRBV12-4 and TRBJ2-5; the D gene TCRdb calls, TRBD1, cannot be checked with no DNA. CDR3 length: 15 residues. CDR3: CASSSPGGFLETQYF.

The chain is built from TRBV28 and TRBJ2-1; absent DNA, TCRdb's TRBD1 call cannot be checked. This CDR3 contains 13 residues. Per the germline V gene, CDR1 is MDHEN and CDR2 is SYDVKM. CDR3 region: CASSLQGYAEQFF.

The rearrangement joins TRBV11-2 to TRBJ2-2. This CDR3 region has 13 residues. Germline lookup yields CDR1 SGHAT and CDR2 FQNNGV. The CDR3 sequence: CASSSERTGELFF. Filled out from reference TRBV11-2 and TRBJ2-2, the complete variable domain reads EAGVAQSPRYKIIEKRQSVAFWCNPISGHATLYWYQQILGQGPKLLIQFQNNGVVDDSQLPKDRFSAERLKGVDSTLKIQPAKLEDSAVYLCASSSERTGELFFGEGSRLTVL.

V usage is TRBV4-3 and J usage is TRBJ2-7; TCRdb names TRBD1, which stays unverified in the absence of DNA. Germline CDR1 and CDR2: LGHNA and YSLEER. This CDR3 comprises 14 residues. This CDR3 is CASSQEQGNYEQYF.

The chain has TRBV7-6 and TRBJ2-1. The CDR3 runs 16 residues. Germline-derived CDR1 and CDR2 are SGHVS and FNYEAQ. The CDR3 sequence: CASSLARGYSYNEQFF.

The chain recombines TRBV11-2 with TRBJ2-1; TCRdb's D call, TRBD1, is unchecked because there is no DNA. The CDR3 loop spans 12 amino acids. Germline-derived CDR1 and CDR2 are SGHAT and FQNNGV. The CDR3 is CASSSLDRSMVF.

CDR3 protein: CASSLVLAVLEEQFF. V and J are TRBV7-9 and TRBJ2-1; TCRdb indicates TRBD2, and absent DNA this call remains unverified. Germline values: CDR1 SEHNR, CDR2 FQNEAQ (reference sequence). The CDR3 is made up of 15 amino acids. Complete variable domain (other parts from reference TRBV7-9 and TRBJ2-1): DTGVSQNPRHKITKRGQNVTFRCDPISEHNRLYWYRQTLGQGPEFLTYFQNEAQLEKSRLLSDRFSAERPKGSFSTLEIQRTEQGDSAMYLCASSLVLAVLEEQFFGPGTRLTVL.

The chain recombines TRBV29-1 with TRBJ2-3; the TRBD2 assignment by TCRdb is unverifiable without DNA. The CDR3 is 14 residues long. Per the germline V gene, CDR1 is SQVTM and CDR2 is ANQGSEA. The CDR3 loop is CSVVIGLDTDTQYF.

This chain joins TRBV10-2 and TRBJ2-5; TCRdb selects TRBD2, and the lack of DNA leaves this call unchecked. CDR1 and CDR2 from the germline V gene are WSHSY and SAAADI. The CDR3 covers 12 residues. The CDR3 loop is CASRTPEETQYF.

The chain is built from TRBV6-5 and TRBJ2-1; no DNA is available, so the TRBD1 call from TCRdb remains unchecked. Per the germline V gene, CDR1 is MNHEY and CDR2 is SVGAGI. The CDR3 spans 16 residues. The CDR3 is CASSYALGGGRGEQFF.

The chain links TRBV4-3 to TRBJ1-4. The germline gives CDR1 LGHNA, CDR2 YSLEER. This CDR3 contains 16 residues. The CDR3 loop is CASSQDFWGVGEKLFF.

The chain joins TRBV28 to TRBJ2-5; TCRdb's D gene call, TRBD1, goes unchecked for lack of DNA. The CDR3 consists of 16 residues. Germline V lookup: CDR1 MDHEN, CDR2 SYDVKM. CDR3 sequence: CASGYDPGQGGETQYF.

CDR3 protein: CSVEQTGGETQYF. The chain couples TRBV29-1 to TRBJ2-5; checking the TCRdb D call of TRBD1 is not possible without DNA. The germline gives CDR1 SQVTM, CDR2 ANQGSEA. CDR3 length: 13 residues.

The CDR3 here is CASSFSVSTGELFF. The chain combines TRBV7-2 with TRBJ2-2. The germline V gene has CDR1 SGHTA and CDR2 FQGNSA. This CDR3 contains 14 residues.

The rearrangement uses TRBV25-1 and TRBJ2-1; TCRdb reports TRBD1, a call that lacks DNA to check it against. The germline V gene has CDR1 MGHDK and CDR2 SYGVNS. This CDR3 is 15 amino acids long. The chain's CDR3 is CASSERGAFYNEQFF.

The J gene is TRBJ2-4, the V gene TRBV20-1; TCRdb lists TRBD1, though no DNA is available to test this call. The CDR3 consists of 19 residues. The germline CDR1 and CDR2 sequences are DFQATT and SNEGSKA (reference sequence). The CDR3: CSARDARAERVLAKNIQYF.

This chain links TRBV5-1 with TRBJ2-5; TCRdb selects TRBD1, and the lack of DNA leaves this call unchecked. CDR3 size: 14 residues. From germline, CDR1 is SGHRS and CDR2 YFSETQ. The CDR3 protein is CASSPVGGTETQYF. Supplemented by reference TRBV5-1 and TRBJ2-5, the full variable domain reads KAGVTQTPRYLIKTRGQQVTLSCSPISGHRSVSWYQQTPGQGLQFLFEYFSETQRNKGNFPGRFSGRQFSNSRSEMNVSTLELGDSALYLCASSPVGGTETQYFGPGTRLLVL.

The V and J genes are TRBV18 and TRBJ1-6. CDR1 is KGHSH, CDR2 LQKENI, per germline. The CDR3 sequence is 13 residues long. This chain's CDR3 is CASSPPVNSPLHF.

The chain couples TRBV20-1 to TRBJ2-7. Germline CDR1 and CDR2: DFQATT and SNEGSKA (reference sequence). The CDR3 contains 14 residues. The CDR3 spells CSARDDGPVLGQYF.

V usage is TRBV12-5 and J usage is TRBJ2-1; the TCRdb call, TRBD1, lacks DNA for checking. Germline assignment: CDR1 LGHNT and CDR2 FRNRAP. This CDR3 has 15 amino acids. CDR3 protein: CASGFGQGENNEQFF.

The rearrangement links TRBV25-1 to TRBJ2-2. The CDR3 is 12 residues long. Per the germline V gene, CDR1 is MGHDK and CDR2 is SYGVNS. The CDR3 here is CASSEWGGELFF.

The rearrangement joins TRBV4-3 to TRBJ1-3; TCRdb selects TRBD1, and the lack of DNA leaves this call unchecked. Germline values: CDR1 LGHNA, CDR2 YSLEER. The CDR3 consists of 16 residues. Here the CDR3 reads CASSQDHGTRGSTIYF.

V and J are TRBV2 and TRBJ1-1; TCRdb's D gene call, TRBD1, goes unchecked for lack of DNA. The CDR3 is 14 amino acids. Germline values: CDR1 SNHLY, CDR2 FYNNEI. CDR3 amino acids: CASEPPDRRTEAFF.

This chain uses TRBV20-1 with TRBJ2-7; absent DNA, TCRdb's TRBD1 call cannot be checked. The CDR3 runs 14 residues. Germline V CDR1 and CDR2: DFQATT, SNEGSKA (reference sequence). The CDR3 spells CSAPRDRVSYEQYF.